This T cell receptor (beta chain) derives from a study of human thymus T cells. The repertoire was sequenced with immunoSEQ multiplex PCR; TCRdb's copy has only in-frame clones and lacks some. The profile shows 54,000 or so clones, about 94% of them singletons. The CDR3 totals 15 residues. Trimming took 5 bases from V and 2 from J, leaving 14 bases between them. CDR1 and CDR2 from the germline V gene are SEHNR and FQNEAQ (reference sequence). The TCR was taken from a boy younger than two with a congenital heart defect but otherwise immunologically healthy. This chain links TRBV7-9 with TRBJ2-3; the D gene is possibly TRBD1 (6 bases). The specimen sequenced was blood. Written as DNA, the CDR3 is TGTGCCAGCAGCGCCCGGGACACTATCACAGATACGCAGTATTTT. Amino acids: CASSARDTITDTQYF.